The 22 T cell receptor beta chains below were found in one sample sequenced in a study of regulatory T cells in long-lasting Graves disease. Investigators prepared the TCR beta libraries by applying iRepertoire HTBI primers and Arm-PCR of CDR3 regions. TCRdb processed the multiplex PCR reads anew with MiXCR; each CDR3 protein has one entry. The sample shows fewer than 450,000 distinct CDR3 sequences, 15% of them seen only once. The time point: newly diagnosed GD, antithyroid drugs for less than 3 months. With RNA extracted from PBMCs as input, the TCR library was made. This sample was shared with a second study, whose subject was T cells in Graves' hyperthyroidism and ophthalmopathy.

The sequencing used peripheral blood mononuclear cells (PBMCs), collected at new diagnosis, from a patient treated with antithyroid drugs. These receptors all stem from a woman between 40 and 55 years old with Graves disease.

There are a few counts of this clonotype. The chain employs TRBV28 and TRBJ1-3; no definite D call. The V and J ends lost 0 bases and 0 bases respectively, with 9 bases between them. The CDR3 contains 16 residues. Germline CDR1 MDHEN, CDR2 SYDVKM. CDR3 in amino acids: CASSLWAHSSGNTIYF. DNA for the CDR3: TGTGCCAGCAGTTTATGGGCCCATAGCTCTGGAAACACCATATATTTT.

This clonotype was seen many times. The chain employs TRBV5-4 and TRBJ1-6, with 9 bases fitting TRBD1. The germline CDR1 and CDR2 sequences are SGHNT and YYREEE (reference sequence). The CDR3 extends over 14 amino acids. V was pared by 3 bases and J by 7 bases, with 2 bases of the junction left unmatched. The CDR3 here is CASSSDRGNSPLHF. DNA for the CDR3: TGTGCCAGCAGCTCCGACAGGGGGAATTCACCCCTCCACTTT.

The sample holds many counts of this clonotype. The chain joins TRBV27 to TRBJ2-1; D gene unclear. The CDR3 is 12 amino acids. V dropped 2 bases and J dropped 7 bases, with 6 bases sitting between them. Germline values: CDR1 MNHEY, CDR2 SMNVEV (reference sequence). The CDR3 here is CASSLRPNEQFF. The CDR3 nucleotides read TGTGCCAGCAGTTTAAGACCGAATGAGCAGTTCTTC.

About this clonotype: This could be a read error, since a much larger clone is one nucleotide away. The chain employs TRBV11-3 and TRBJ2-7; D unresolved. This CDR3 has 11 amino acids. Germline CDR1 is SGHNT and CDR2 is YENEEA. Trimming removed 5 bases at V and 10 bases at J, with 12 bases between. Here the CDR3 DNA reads TGTGCCAGCAGCACAAAAGGCGATCAGTACTTC. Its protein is CASSTKGDQYF.

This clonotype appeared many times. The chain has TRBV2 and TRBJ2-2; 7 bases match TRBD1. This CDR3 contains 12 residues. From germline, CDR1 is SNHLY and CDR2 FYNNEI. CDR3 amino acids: CAVNRGPGELFF. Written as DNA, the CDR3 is TGTGCTGTTAACAGGGGTCCCGGGGAGCTGTTTTTT.

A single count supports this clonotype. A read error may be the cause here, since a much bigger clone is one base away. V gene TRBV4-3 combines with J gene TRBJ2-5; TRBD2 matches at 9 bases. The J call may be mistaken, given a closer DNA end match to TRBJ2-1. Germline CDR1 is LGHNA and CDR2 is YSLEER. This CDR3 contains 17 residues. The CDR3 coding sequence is TGCGCCAGCAGCCAAGATTTGAAGGCGGGAGGGCGGGGTGAGCAGTTCTTC. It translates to CASSQDLKAGGRGEQFF.

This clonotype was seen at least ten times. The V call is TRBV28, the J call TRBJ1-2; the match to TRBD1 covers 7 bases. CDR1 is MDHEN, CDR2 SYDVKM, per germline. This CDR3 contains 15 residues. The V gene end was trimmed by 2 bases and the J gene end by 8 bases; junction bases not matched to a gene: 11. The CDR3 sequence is CASSLRYRGLGGYTF. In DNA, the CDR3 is TGTGCCAGCAGTTTACGATACAGGGGATTGGGCGGCTACACCTTC.

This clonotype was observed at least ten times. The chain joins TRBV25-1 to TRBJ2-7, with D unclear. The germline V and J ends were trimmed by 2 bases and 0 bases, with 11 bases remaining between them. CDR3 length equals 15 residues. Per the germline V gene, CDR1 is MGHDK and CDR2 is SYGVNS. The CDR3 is CASSEGTVLSYEQYF. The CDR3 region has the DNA TGTGCCAGCAGTGAAGGTACAGTCCTCTCCTACGAGCAGTACTTC.

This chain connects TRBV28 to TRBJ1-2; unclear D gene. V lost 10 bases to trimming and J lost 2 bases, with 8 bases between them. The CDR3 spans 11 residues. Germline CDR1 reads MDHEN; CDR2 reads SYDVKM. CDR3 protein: CATTQNYGYTF. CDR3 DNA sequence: TGTGCCACCACCCAGAACTATGGCTACACCTTC.

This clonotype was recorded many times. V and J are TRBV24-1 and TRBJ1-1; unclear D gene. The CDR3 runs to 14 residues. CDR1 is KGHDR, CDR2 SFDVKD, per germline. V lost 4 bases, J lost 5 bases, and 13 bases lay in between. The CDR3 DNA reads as TGTGCCACCAGTGACCCCACCAAAGGAACTGAAGCTTTCTTT. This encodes CATSDPTKGTEAFF.

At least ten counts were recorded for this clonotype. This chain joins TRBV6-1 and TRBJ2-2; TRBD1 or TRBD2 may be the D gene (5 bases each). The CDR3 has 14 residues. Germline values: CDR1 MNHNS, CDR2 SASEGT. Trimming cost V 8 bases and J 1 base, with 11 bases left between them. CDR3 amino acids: CASGRDVNTGELFF. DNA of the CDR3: TGTGCCAGCGGTAGGGACGTGAACACCGGGGAGCTGTTTTTT.

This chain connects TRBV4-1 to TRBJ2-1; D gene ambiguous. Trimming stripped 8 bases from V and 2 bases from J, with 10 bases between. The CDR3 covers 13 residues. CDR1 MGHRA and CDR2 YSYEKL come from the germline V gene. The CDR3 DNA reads TGCGCCAGCCGGGCGGAGACCTACAATGAGCAGTTCTTC. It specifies CASRAETYNEQFF.

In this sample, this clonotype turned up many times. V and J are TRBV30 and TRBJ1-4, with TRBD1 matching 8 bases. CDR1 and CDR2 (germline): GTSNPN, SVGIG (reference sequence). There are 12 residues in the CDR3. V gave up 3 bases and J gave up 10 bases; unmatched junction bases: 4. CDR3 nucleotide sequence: TGTGCCTGGAGCGAGACAGGGGTAAAACTGTTTTTT. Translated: CAWSETGVKLFF.

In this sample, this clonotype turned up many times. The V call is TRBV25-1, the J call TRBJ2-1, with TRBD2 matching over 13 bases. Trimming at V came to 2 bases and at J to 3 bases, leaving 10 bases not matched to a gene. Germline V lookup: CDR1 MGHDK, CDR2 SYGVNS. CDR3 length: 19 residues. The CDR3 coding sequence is TGTGCCAGCAGTGAAGGAGGGACTAGCGGGATAGGGGGCTACAATGAGCAGTTCTTC. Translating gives CASSEGGTSGIGGYNEQFF.

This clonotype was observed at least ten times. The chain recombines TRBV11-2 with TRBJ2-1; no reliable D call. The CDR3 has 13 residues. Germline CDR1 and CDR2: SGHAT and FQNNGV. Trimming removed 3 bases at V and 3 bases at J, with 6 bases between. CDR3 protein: CASSFTDYNEQFF. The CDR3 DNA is TGTGCCAGCAGCTTTACGGACTACAATGAGCAGTTCTTC.

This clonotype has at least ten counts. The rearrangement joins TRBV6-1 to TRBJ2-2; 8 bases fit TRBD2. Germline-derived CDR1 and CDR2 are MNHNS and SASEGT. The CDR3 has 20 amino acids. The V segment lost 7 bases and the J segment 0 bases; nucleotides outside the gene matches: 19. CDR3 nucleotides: TGTGCCAGCACCAATACCGGGACTAGTGATAGCCGGTCGAACACCGGGGAGCTGTTTTTT. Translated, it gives CASTNTGTSDSRSNTGELFF.

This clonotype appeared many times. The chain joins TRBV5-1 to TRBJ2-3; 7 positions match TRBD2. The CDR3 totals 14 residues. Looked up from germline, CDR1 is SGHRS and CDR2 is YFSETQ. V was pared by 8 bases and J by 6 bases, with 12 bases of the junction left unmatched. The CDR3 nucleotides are TGCGCCAGAGTCCGCTGTGCGGGAGCTGATACGCAGTATTTT. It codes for CARVRCAGADTQYF.

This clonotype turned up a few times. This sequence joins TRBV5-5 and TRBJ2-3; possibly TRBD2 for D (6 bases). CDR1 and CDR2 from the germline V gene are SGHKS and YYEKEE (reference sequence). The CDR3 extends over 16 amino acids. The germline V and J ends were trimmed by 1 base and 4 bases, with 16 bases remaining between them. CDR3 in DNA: TGTGCCAGCAGCTTGAGGTCCCCGGGACTCCCAGATACGCAGTATTTT. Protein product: CASSLRSPGLPDTQYF. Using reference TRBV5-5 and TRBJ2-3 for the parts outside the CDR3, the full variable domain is DAGVTQSPTHLIKTRGQQVTLRCSPISGHKSVSWYQQVLGQGPQFIFQYYEKEERGRGNFPDRFSARQFPNYSSELNVNALLLGDSALYLCASSLRSPGLPDTQYFGPGTRLTVL.

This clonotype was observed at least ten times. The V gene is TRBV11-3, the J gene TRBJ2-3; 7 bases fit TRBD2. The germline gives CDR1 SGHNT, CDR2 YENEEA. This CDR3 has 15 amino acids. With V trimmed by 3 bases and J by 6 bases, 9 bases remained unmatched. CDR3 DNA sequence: TGTGCCAGCAGCTTTGTGACTAGCCCTGGCGATACGCAGTATTTT. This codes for CASSFVTSPGDTQYF.

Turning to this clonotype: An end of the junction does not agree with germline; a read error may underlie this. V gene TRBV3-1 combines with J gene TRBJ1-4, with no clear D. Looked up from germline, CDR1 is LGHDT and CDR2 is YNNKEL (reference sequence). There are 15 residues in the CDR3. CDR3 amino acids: CASTQASGSYEKLFF. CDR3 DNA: TGTGCCAGCACCCAAGCATCTGGGTCTTATGAAAAACTGTTTTTT.

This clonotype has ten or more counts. This CDR3 reads CASSPRLAGSSGANVLTF. CDR3 bases: TGTGCCAGCAGCCCTCGACTAGCGGGGAGCTCTGGGGCCAACGTCCTGACTTTC. This chain connects TRBV9 to TRBJ2-6; 11 bases map to TRBD2. The germline gives CDR1 SGDLS, CDR2 YYNGEE. V gave up 4 bases and J gave up 0 bases; unmatched junction bases: 6. This CDR3 comprises 18 residues.

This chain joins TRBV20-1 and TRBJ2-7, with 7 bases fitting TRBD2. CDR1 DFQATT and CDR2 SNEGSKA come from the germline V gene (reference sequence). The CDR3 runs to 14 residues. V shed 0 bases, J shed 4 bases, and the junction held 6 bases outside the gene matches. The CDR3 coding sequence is TGCAGTGCTAGAGATATGAGCGGGGTTTACGAGCAGTACTTC. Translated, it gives CSARDMSGVYEQYF.